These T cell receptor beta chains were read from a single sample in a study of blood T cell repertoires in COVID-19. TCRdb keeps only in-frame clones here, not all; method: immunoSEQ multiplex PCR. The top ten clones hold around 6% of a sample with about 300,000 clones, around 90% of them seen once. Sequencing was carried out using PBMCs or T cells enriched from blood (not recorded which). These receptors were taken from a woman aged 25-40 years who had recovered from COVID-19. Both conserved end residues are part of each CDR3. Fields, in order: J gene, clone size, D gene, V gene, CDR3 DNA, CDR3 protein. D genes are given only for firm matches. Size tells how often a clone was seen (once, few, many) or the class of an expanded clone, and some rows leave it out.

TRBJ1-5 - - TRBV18 TGTGCCAGCTCACTAGGACGGGAGCGGAATCAGCCCCAGCATTTT CASSLGRERNQPQHF
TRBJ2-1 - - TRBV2 TGTGCCAGCAGTGACGTGGCAGGGGTGGATGAGCAGTTCTTC CASSDVAGVDEQFF
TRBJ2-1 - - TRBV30 TGTGCCTGGTCACCCGGCGGTGAGCAGTTCTTC CAWSPGGEQFF
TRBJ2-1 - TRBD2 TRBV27 TGTGCCAGCAGTTTTATAGGGCTAGCGGGCGATTACAATGAGCAGTTCTTC CASSFIGLAGDYNEQFF
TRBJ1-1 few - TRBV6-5 TGTGCCAGCAGTTACTTAACAGTCTCCGAAGCTTTCTTT CASSYLTVSEAFF
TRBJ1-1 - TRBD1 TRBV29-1 TGCAGCGTATTATTTGGGACAGGGAGGACTGAAGCTTTCTTT CSVLFGTGRTEAFF
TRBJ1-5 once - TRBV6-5 TGTGCCAGCAGTTACTTGCAGGGTCAGCCCCAGCATTTT CASSYLQGQPQHF
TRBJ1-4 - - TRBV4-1 TGCGCCAGCAGCACCCGACTACGGGGGGAAAAACTGTTTTTT CASSTRLRGEKLFF
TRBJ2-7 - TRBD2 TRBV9 TGTGCCAGCAGCGTGCTGGCTAGCGGGGGTTTCGCCGAGCAGTACTTC CASSVLASGGFAEQYF
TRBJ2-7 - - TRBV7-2 TGTGCCAGCAGCCTGCTGGACAGCTCCTACGAGCAGTACTTC CASSLLDSSYEQYF
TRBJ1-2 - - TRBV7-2 TGTGCCAGCACCACTTACGGGGGGCTCGGGTATGGCTACACCTTC CASTTYGGLGYGYTF
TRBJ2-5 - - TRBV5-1 TGCGCCAGCAGCTCGTTACACACGTACCAAGAGACCCAGTACTTC CASSSLHTYQETQYF
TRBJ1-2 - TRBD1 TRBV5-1 TGCGCCAGCTCCGGGACAGGGGGCCCCCTAGGCTATGGCTACACCTTC CASSGTGGPLGYGYTF
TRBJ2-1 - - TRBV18 TGTGCCAGCTCACCGGGCCAGGGGTTCTACAATGAGCAGTTCTTC CASSPGQGFYNEQFF
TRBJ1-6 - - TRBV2 TGTGCCAGCAGTGACTACAGGGACCATTCACCCCTCCACTTT CASSDYRDHSPLHF
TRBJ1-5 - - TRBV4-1 TGCGCCAGCAGCCAGGGCCGGACCCGGGGGCAGCCCCAGCATTTT CASSQGRTRGQPQHF
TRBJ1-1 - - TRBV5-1 TGCGCCAGCAGCTCCAGGAACTTGAACACTGAAGCTTTCTTT CASSSRNLNTEAFF
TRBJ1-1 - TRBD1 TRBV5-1 TGCGCCAGCAGCCCAACTAGACAGGGGCGGGACACTGAAGCTTTCTTT CASSPTRQGRDTEAFF
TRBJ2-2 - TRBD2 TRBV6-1 TGTGCCAGCAGTGAACTAGCGGGTGTCTCCAGGACCGGGGAGCTGTTTTTT CASSELAGVSRTGELFF
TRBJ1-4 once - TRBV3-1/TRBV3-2 TGTGCCAGCAGCCAAGATGGCCGCCCTAATGAAAAACTGTTTTTT CASSQDGRPNEKLFF
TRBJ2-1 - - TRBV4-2 TGTGCCAGCACCCAGGAACCGGGTCTCGACTACAATGAGCAGTTCTTC CASTQEPGLDYNEQFF
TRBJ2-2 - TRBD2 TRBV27 TGTGCCAGCAGTGATAGACTAGCGGGGGGTGTCGGGGAGCTGTTTTTT CASSDRLAGGVGELFF
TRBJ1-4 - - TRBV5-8 TGTGCCAGCAGCCACGGGGTTAAATCGGATGAAAAACTGTTTTTT CASSHGVKSDEKLFF
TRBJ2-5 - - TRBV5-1 TGCGCCAGCAGCTGGGCGGGGACAGATCCAGAAGAGACCCAGTACTTC CASSWAGTDPEETQYF
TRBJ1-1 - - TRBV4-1 TGCGCCAGCAGCCAAGAACCGACACTCTACACTGAAGCTTTCTTT CASSQEPTLYTEAFF
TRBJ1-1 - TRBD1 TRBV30 TGTGCCTGGGGCCGGTCAGGGGGAACTGAAGCTTTCTTT CAWGRSGGTEAFF
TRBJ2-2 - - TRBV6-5 TGTGCCAGCAGTCAACCAGCCGGGGAGCTGTTTTTT CASSQPAGELFF
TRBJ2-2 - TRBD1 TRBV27 TGTGCCAGCGGACCCGAGCCGGGACAGACCCTCACCGGGGAGCTGTTTTTT CASGPEPGQTLTGELFF
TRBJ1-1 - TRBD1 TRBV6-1 TGTGCCAGCAGTGAACGACAGGGAAACACTGAAGCTTTCTTT CASSERQGNTEAFF
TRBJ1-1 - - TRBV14 TGTGCCAGCAGCCAAGATTTCACTATGAACACTGAAGCTTTCTTT CASSQDFTMNTEAFF
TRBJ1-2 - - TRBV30 TGTGCCTGGAGTACGGGGGGCCGCTATGGCTACACCTTC CAWSTGGRYGYTF
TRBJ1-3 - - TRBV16 TGTGCCAGCAGCCAATCGCGGGCAGCAGGCAACACCATATATTTT CASSQSRAAGNTIYF
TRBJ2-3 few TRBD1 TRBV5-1 TGCGCCAGCAGCTTAAGGGGGCTAGGCACAGATACGCAGTATTTT CASSLRGLGTDTQYF
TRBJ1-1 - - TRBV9 TGTGCCAGCAGCGTAGGGTACAGATTGAACACTGAAGCTTTCTTT CASSVGYRLNTEAFF
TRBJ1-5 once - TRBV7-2 TGTGCCAGCAGCCCAGAACCCCGTCAGCCCCAGCATTTT CASSPEPRQPQHF
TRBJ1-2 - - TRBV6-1 TGTGCCAGCAGTGAAGTACAGCCTAACTATGGCTACACCTTC CASSEVQPNYGYTF
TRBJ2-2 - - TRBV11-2 TGTGCCAGCAGCTTACTAGACACCGGGGAGCTGTTTTTT CASSLLDTGELFF
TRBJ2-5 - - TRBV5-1 TGCGCCAGCAGCTTGGGGCCCCCCGGGGTGGAGACCCAGTACTTC CASSLGPPGVETQYF
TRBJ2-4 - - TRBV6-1 TGTGCCAGCAGTGAACCATTCGGAGCCAAAAACATTCAGTACTTC CASSEPFGAKNIQYF
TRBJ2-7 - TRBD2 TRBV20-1 TGCAGTGCTAGTCGGTTTTCGCTAGCGGTGTCCTCCTTCGAGCAGTACTTC CSASRFSLAVSSFEQYF
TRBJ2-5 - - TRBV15 TGTGCCACCAGCTTCGGAGTCCAAGAGACCCAGTACTTC CATSFGVQETQYF
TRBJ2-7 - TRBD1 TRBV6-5 TGTGCCAGCAGTTGGACAGGGGGCAACGAGCAGTACTTC CASSWTGGNEQYF
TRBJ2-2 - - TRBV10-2 TGCGCCAGCAGAAACAGCACGTACAGTTCCACCGGGGAGCTGTTTTTT CASRNSTYSSTGELFF
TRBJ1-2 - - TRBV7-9 TGTGCCAGCAGCTTAGGAGACAGGCCCGCTCCTAACTATGGCTACACCTTC CASSLGDRPAPNYGYTF
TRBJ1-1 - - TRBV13 TGTGCCAGCAGCTTAGGGACAACTGAAGCTTTCTTT CASSLGTTEAFF
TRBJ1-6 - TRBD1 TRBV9 TGTGCCAGCAGCGGGACAGGGGTGTCGGGTTCACCCCTCCACTTT CASSGTGVSGSPLHF
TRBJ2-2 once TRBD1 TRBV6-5 TGTGCCAGCAGGAAAACAGGGGCCGGGGAGCTGTTTTTT CASRKTGAGELFF
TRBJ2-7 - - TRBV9 TGTGCCAGCAGCGTAGCAAGCAGGAACGAGCAGTACTTC CASSVASRNEQYF
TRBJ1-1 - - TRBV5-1 TGCGCCAGCAATAGCGGAGGGGATAACACTGAAGCTTTCTTT CASNSGGDNTEAFF
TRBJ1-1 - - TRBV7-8 TGTGCCAGCAGCCGACAGATGAACACTGAAGCTTTCTTT CASSRQMNTEAFF
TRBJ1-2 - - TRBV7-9 TGTGCCAGCAGCTTAGACACAGGGTCTGCGGGCTACACCTTC CASSLDTGSAGYTF
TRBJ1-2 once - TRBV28 TGTGCCAGTAGGACGGGAAACTATGGCTACACCTTC CASRTGNYGYTF